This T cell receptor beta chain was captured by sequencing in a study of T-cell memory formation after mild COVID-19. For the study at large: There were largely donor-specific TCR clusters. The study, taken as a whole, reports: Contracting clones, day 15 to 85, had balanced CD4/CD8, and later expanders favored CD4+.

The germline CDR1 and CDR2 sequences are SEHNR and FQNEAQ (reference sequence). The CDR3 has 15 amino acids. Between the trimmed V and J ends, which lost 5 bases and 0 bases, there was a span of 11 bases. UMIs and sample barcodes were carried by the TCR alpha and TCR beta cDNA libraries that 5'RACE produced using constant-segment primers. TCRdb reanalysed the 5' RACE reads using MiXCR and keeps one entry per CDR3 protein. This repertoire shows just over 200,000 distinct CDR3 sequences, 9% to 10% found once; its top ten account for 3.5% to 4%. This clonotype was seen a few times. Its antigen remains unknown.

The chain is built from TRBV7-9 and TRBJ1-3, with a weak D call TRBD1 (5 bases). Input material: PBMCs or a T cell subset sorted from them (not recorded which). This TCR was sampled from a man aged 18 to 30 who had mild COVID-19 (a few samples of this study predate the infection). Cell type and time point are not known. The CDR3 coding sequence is TGTGCCAGCAGCCGAGACAGCGTCTCTGGAAACACCATATATTTT. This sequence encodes CASSRDSVSGNTIYF.